These T cell receptor beta chains were read from a single sample in a study of identical twins. Each CDR3 protein gets one entry after TCRdb re-called the 5' RACE reads with MiXCR. Of 650,000 to 750,000 distinct CDR3 sequences in the sample, 21% are singletons; the top ten hold over 4%. This sample also appeared in a second study, on T cells expressing NK-cell markers.

What was sequenced was PBMCs. These receptors originate from a woman aged 18-29 years in good health. Both conserved end residues are part of each CDR3. D genes are given only for firm matches. Only some rows state a clone size, as once, few, many or a class for expanded clones.

clone_size: once; j_call: TRBJ1-4; v_call: TRBV5-1; d_call: -; cdr3_aa: CASSIQGTTNEKLFF; cdr3_nt: TGCGCCAGCAGCATCCAGGGTACGACTAATGAAAAACTGTTTTTT
clone_size: -; j_call: TRBJ2-1; v_call: TRBV3-1; d_call: TRBD2; cdr3_aa: CASSQEAYGGNEQFF; cdr3_nt: TGTGCCAGCAGCCAAGAGGCTTACGGGGGGAATGAGCAGTTCTTC
clone_size: few; j_call: TRBJ1-5; v_call: TRBV6-1; d_call: -; cdr3_aa: CASSPQQNQPQHF; cdr3_nt: TGTGCCAGCAGTCCTCAACAGAATCAGCCCCAGCATTTT
clone_size: -; j_call: TRBJ2-1; v_call: TRBV5-5; d_call: -; cdr3_aa: CASRNLSEQFF; cdr3_nt: TGTGCCAGCAGGAATCTTTCTGAGCAGTTCTTC
clone_size: -; j_call: TRBJ1-6; v_call: TRBV6-5; d_call: TRBD1; cdr3_aa: CASSYRPDRADSPLHF; cdr3_nt: TGTGCCAGCAGTTACCGCCCGGACAGGGCTGATTCACCCCTCCACTTT
clone_size: once; j_call: TRBJ2-6; v_call: TRBV5-1; d_call: -; cdr3_aa: CASSLGGTAETGANVLTF; cdr3_nt: TGCGCCAGCAGCTTGGGGGGCACAGCCGAAACTGGGGCCAACGTCCTGACTTTC
clone_size: -; j_call: TRBJ2-3; v_call: TRBV24-1; d_call: -; cdr3_aa: CATSSGASGDTQYF; cdr3_nt: TGTGCCACCAGTTCCGGCGCCTCAGGGGATACGCAGTATTTT
clone_size: many; j_call: TRBJ1-2; v_call: TRBV10-3; d_call: -; cdr3_aa: CAISEHPRTVYGYTF; cdr3_nt: TGTGCCATCAGTGAGCACCCGCGGACAGTCTATGGCTACACCTTC
clone_size: few; j_call: TRBJ1-1; v_call: TRBV12-3/TRBV12-4; d_call: -; cdr3_aa: CASSPLRGGGTEAFF; cdr3_nt: TGTGCCAGCAGTCCCCTTAGAGGGGGTGGCACTGAAGCTTTCTTT
clone_size: -; j_call: TRBJ2-1; v_call: TRBV20-1; d_call: TRBD2; cdr3_aa: CSARDRAGRAYNEQFF; cdr3_nt: TGCAGTGCTAGAGATCGGGCAGGGAGGGCTTACAATGAGCAGTTCTTC
clone_size: few; j_call: TRBJ2-5; v_call: TRBV6-1; d_call: -; cdr3_aa: CASSPGWAQETQYF; cdr3_nt: TGTGCCAGCAGCCCCGGGTGGGCCCAAGAGACCCAGTACTTC
clone_size: few; j_call: TRBJ2-5; v_call: TRBV28; d_call: -; cdr3_aa: CASSLWGRGGKETQYF; cdr3_nt: TGTGCCAGCAGTTTGTGGGGGCGCGGGGGCAAAGAGACCCAGTACTTC
clone_size: -; j_call: TRBJ1-6; v_call: TRBV7-8; d_call: -; cdr3_aa: CASTGGAGSPLHF; cdr3_nt: TGTGCCAGCACCGGCGGCGCGGGGTCACCCCTCCACTTT
clone_size: -; j_call: TRBJ2-7; v_call: TRBV9; d_call: -; cdr3_aa: CASSVASRQAVGEQYF; cdr3_nt: TGTGCCAGCAGCGTAGCTAGTCGGCAGGCCGTGGGGGAGCAGTACTTC
clone_size: few; j_call: TRBJ1-1; v_call: TRBV5-5; d_call: -; cdr3_aa: CASSLEGESTEAFF; cdr3_nt: TGTGCCAGCAGCTTGGAGGGGGAAAGCACTGAAGCTTTCTTT
clone_size: -; j_call: TRBJ1-2; v_call: TRBV20-1; d_call: -; cdr3_aa: CSAREASNYGYTF; cdr3_nt: TGCAGTGCTAGAGAGGCCAGCAACTATGGCTACACCTTC